Shown below are 21 T cell receptor beta chains from a single sample sequenced in a study of control samples from healthy donors and cancer patients. Using immunoSEQ multiplex PCR, the repertoire was profiled, and TCRdb retains in-frame clones only, with some absent. The sample has 65,000 to 75,000 clones, 87% seen once. Sequenced: blood. The receptors derive from a woman in her fifties or sixties in good health.

The V and J genes are TRBV24-1 and TRBJ2-1, with 8 bases identical to TRBD2. This CDR3 region has 15 residues. V lost 3 bases and J lost 7; bases outside the gene matches: 7. CDR1 is KGHDR and CDR2 is SFDVKD in the germline V gene. CDR3 sequence (DNA): TGTGCCACCAGTGATCCAGCGGGAGAAGTAAATGAGCAGTTCTTC. Its protein is CATSDPAGEVNEQFF.

This chain links TRBV2 with TRBJ2-7; D might be TRBD1 (5 bases). This CDR3 contains 14 residues. Germline-derived CDR1 and CDR2 are SNHLY and FYNNEI. The V end was cut by 7 bases, the J end by 0 bases, with 13 bases between. The CDR3 spells CASTPDRHSYEQYF. CDR3 nucleotides: TGTGCCAGCACCCCAGACAGACACTCCTACGAGCAGTACTTC.

This chain uses TRBV18 with TRBJ1-6; TRBD1 is a possible D gene (5 bases). CDR1 is KGHSH and CDR2 is LQKENI in the germline V gene. The CDR3 loop spans 15 amino acids. Trimming took 3 bases from V and 6 from J, leaving 12 bases between them. CDR3 protein: CASSPETGRNSPLHF. The CDR3 region has the DNA TGTGCCAGCTCACCCGAGACGGGGCGTAATTCACCCCTCCACTTT.

The J gene is TRBJ1-4, the V gene TRBV10-1; D gene ambiguous. Per germline, CDR1 WNHNN and CDR2 SYGVQD (reference sequence). V lost 0 bases and J 0 bases, leaving 8 bases between the germline ends. The CDR3 loop spans 16 amino acids. The CDR3 protein is CASSESGTATNEKLFF. The CDR3 region has the DNA TGCGCCAGCAGTGAGTCGGGTACAGCAACTAATGAAAAACTGTTTTTT.

The V gene is TRBV18, the J gene TRBJ2-1, with D possibly TRBD2 on 6 matching bases. Germline lookup yields CDR1 KGHSH and CDR2 LQKENI. This CDR3 comprises 14 residues. V was trimmed by 3 bases and J by 4 bases, leaving 10 bases between them. The CDR3 region has the DNA TGTGCCAGCTCACCGCGGGACCAATACAATGAGCAGTTCTTC. Translated, it gives CASSPRDQYNEQFF. Full variable domain (outside the CDR3, taken from reference TRBV18 and TRBJ2-1): NAGVMQNPRHLVRRRGQEARLRCSPMKGHSHVYWYRQLPEEGLKFMVYLQKENIIDESGMPKERFSAEFPKEGPSILRIQQVVRGDSAAYFCASSPRDQYNEQFFGPGTRLTVL.

The J gene is TRBJ1-2, the V gene TRBV10-3, with TRBD1 matching 10 bases. V lost 0 bases to trimming and J lost 2 bases; unmatched junction nucleotides: 3. The CDR3 has 16 amino acids. The germline V gene has CDR1 ENHRY and CDR2 SYGVKD. Here the CDR3 reads CAISESGQGPNYGYTF. CDR3 nucleotides: TGTGCCATCAGTGAGTCGGGACAGGGGCCCAACTATGGCTACACCTTC.

This chain uses TRBV19 with TRBJ1-2; 8 nucleotides align to TRBD1. The germline CDR1 and CDR2 sequences are LNHDA and SQIVND (reference sequence). J was trimmed by 6 bases and V by 3 bases; bases with no gene match: 3. CDR3 length: 13 amino acids. In DNA, the CDR3 is TGTGCCAGTAGTATGGACAGGGAGGATGGCTACACCTTC. Its protein is CASSMDREDGYTF.

This sequence joins TRBV7-2 and TRBJ2-3; TRBD2 matches 10 bases. The germline V gene has CDR1 SGHTA and CDR2 FQGNSA. The CDR3 sequence is 15 residues long. The junction had 3 bases not matched to a gene; V was cut back by 2 bases and J by 4 bases. CDR3 DNA: TGTGCCAGCAGCTTAAGCCTAGCGGGAGCAGATACGCAGTATTTT. It is translated as CASSLSLAGADTQYF.

This chain joins TRBV7-3 and TRBJ2-3; D is possibly TRBD2 (6 bases). Deletions cut 6 bases from V and 9 bases from J, with 19 bases between. The CDR3 covers 14 residues. The germline V gene has CDR1 SGHTA and CDR2 FQGTGA. The CDR3 bases are TGTGCCAGCAGAAGAACCGGGACTCTAAACACGCAGTATTTT. Translation: CASRRTGTLNTQYF.

This chain links TRBV9 with TRBJ1-2; D ambiguous. Between the trimmed V and J ends, which lost 3 bases and 0 bases, there was a span of 12 bases. This CDR3 is 15 amino acids long. Germline CDR1 is SGDLS and CDR2 is YYNGEE. The CDR3 reads CASSAGLSANYGYTF. For the CDR3, the DNA is TGTGCCAGCAGCGCGGGCCTTTCTGCTAACTATGGCTACACCTTC.

The rearrangement uses TRBV2 and TRBJ1-5; 7 nucleotides line up with TRBD1. The V gene end was trimmed by 5 bases and the J gene end by 6 bases; junction bases not matched to a gene: 7. The CDR3 is 14 residues long. Germline V gene sequence: CDR1 SNHLY, CDR2 FYNNEI. The CDR3 sequence is CASSPQGLGQPQHF. The DNA of the CDR3 is TGTGCCAGCAGTCCACAGGGGCTGGGTCAGCCCCAGCATTTT.

J is TRBJ2-7 and V is TRBV7-8; 8 nucleotides match TRBD1. The CDR3 covers 15 residues. The V segment lost 3 bases and the J segment 4 bases; nucleotides outside the gene matches: 8. The germline V gene encodes CDR1 SGHVS and CDR2 FQNEAQ. CDR3 region: CASSFRRTGNYEQYF. CDR3 nucleotides: TGTGCCAGCAGCTTCCGGCGGACAGGGAATTACGAGCAGTACTTC.

The rearrangement joins TRBV29-1 to TRBJ2-1, with 9 bases that match TRBD1. V shed 6 bases, J shed 9 bases, and the junction held 6 bases outside the gene matches. The CDR3 consists of 12 residues. In germline, CDR1 is SQVTM, CDR2 ANQGSEA. CDR3 residues: CSVHGTGIEQFF. As DNA, the CDR3 is TGCAGCGTCCATGGGACAGGGATTGAGCAGTTCTTC.

This chain connects TRBV6-6 to TRBJ2-3, with 12 bases aligning to TRBD2. Trimming at V came to 5 bases and at J to 3 bases, leaving 9 bases not matched to a gene. This CDR3 region has 17 residues. Per germline, CDR1 MNHNY and CDR2 SVGAGI (reference sequence). CDR3 in amino acids: CASSLTSGSSWTDTQYF. CDR3 DNA sequence: TGTGCCAGCAGTCTGACTAGCGGGAGTTCGTGGACAGATACGCAGTATTTT.

J is TRBJ2-1 and V is TRBV10-3; D may be TRBD2 (6 bases). Trimming pared 4 bases from V and 3 bases from J, leaving 16 bases between. From germline, CDR1 is ENHRY and CDR2 SYGVKD. The CDR3 runs 16 residues. This CDR3 is CAISGREIRGYNEQFF. The CDR3 region has the DNA TGTGCCATCAGTGGCCGGGAGATAAGGGGCTACAATGAGCAGTTCTTC.

The chain links TRBV11-2 to TRBJ1-4; no firm D call. Trimming took off 0 bases at V and 12 bases at J, with 14 bases between the two ends. Germline-derived CDR1 and CDR2 are SGHAT and FQNNGV. This CDR3 is built from 14 residues. The CDR3 DNA reads as TGTGCCAGCAGCTTAGATTTTTCGTCGAGCCAACTGTTTTTT. The encoded protein is CASSLDFSSSQLFF.

V is TRBV15 and J is TRBJ2-5; tentative D call: TRBD2 (5 bases). With 1 base removed from V and 7 bases from J, the gap between germline ends came to 13 bases. Germline V gene lookup returns CDR1 LNHNV and CDR2 YYDKDF (reference sequence). This CDR3 contains 14 residues. The CDR3 sequence is CATSRGTAAGTQYF. The DNA of the CDR3 is TGTGCCACCAGCAGAGGGACTGCCGCCGGGACCCAGTACTTC.

V and J are TRBV29-1 and TRBJ2-1, with 9 bases identical to TRBD2. Trimming removed 4 bases from V and 6 bases from J; junction bases left unmatched: 10. The V gene's germline CDR1 is SQVTM and CDR2 ANQGSEA. This CDR3 is 15 amino acids long. CDR3 amino acids: CSVVPPGLAINEQFF. In DNA form, the CDR3 reads TGCAGCGTTGTACCACCGGGACTAGCAATCAATGAGCAGTTCTTC.

The chain uses TRBV28 and TRBJ2-7; tentative D call: TRBD2 (6 bases). Per the germline V gene, CDR1 is MDHEN and CDR2 is SYDVKM. Trimming left V 6 bases short and J 2 bases short, with 14 bases between. The CDR3 contains 14 residues. The CDR3 spells CASRTGTGAYEQYF. For the CDR3, the DNA is TGTGCCAGCAGGACCGGGACTGGAGCCTACGAGCAGTACTTC.

The chain is built from TRBV6-5 and TRBJ2-7; D not resolved. This CDR3 is built from 14 residues. Germline V gene data show CDR1 as MNHEY and CDR2 as SVGAGI. Trimming pared 0 bases from V and 3 bases from J, leaving 9 bases between. The CDR3 reads CASSYSMQYYEQYF. The CDR3 DNA sequence: TGTGCCAGCAGTTACTCGATGCAGTACTACGAGCAGTACTTC.

The rearrangement uses TRBV6-5 and TRBJ2-7; 8 nucleotides match TRBD1. CDR1 and CDR2 from the germline V gene are MNHEY and SVGAGI. The CDR3 spans 14 residues. V lost 6 bases and J lost 6; bases outside the gene matches: 10. CDR3 protein: CASSRGGQGAEQYF. The CDR3 DNA is TGTGCCAGCAGCCGAGGGGGGCAGGGGGCCGAGCAGTACTTC.